A selection of T cell receptor beta chains follows, all from one sample in a study of CD8+CD57+ T cells in acquired aplastic anemia. TCRdb re-called the reads with MiXCR, one entry per CDR3 protein. There are roughly 250,000 distinct CDR3 sequences in the sample; 70% to 85% occur only once, and less than 50% lies in the top ten. The source material was sorted CD4+, CD8+, or CD8+CD57+ T cells (not recorded which) from PBMCs. All receptors come from a human donor with aplastic anemia. Each CDR3 is given with its conserved first and last residue. D genes are given only for firm matches. Clone size, where shown, is once, few, many, or a class for clones that have expanded.

J gene,D gene,clone size,CDR3 length,V gene,CDR3 protein,CDR3 DNA
TRBJ1-5,.,.,14,TRBV5-4,CASSFTNANQPQHF,TGTGCCAGCAGCTTTACTAACGCAAATCAGCCCCAGCATTTT
TRBJ2-5,.,.,14,TRBV7-9,CASSLVSTHETLFF,TGTGCCAGCAGCTTAGTCTCAACTCATGAAACCCTGTTTTTC
TRBJ1-5,.,.,13,TRBV12-3/TRBV12-4,CVSSFAAHQPQHF,TGTGTCAGCAGTTTCGCGGCGCATCAGCCCCAGCATTTT
TRBJ1-5,.,.,13,TRBV20-1,CSARSTISHPQHF,TGCAGTGCCCGCTCTACCATATCTCATCCCCAGCATTTT
TRBJ2-3,.,.,14,TRBV7-9,CASSLGVVRDTQKF,TGTGCCAGCAGCCTCGGGGTTGTTCGGGACACGCAGAAGTTT
TRBJ2-7,.,.,18,TRBV7-9,CASSVAQPGAANSYEQYF,TGTGCCAGCAGCGTAGCGCAGCCTGGGGCGGCGAATTCCTACGAGCAGTACTTC
TRBJ2-7,TRBD1,.,16,TRBV20-1,CSASDPGQGFPYEQYF,TGCAGTGCTAGCGATCCGGGACAGGGTTTCCCCTACGAGCAGTACTTC
TRBJ2-5,TRBD1,.,12,TRBV7-4,CAGQGARTTQHF,TGTGCCGGACAGGGGGCTAGGACGACCCAGCACTTC
TRBJ1-5,TRBD1,.,16,TRBV7-8,CASSSGGDRRNQSRHF,TGTGCCAGCAGCTCAGGGGGAGATCGCCGCAATCAGTCTCGGCATTTT
TRBJ1-2,.,.,15,TRBV7-2,CASSLAAAGEDTQTF,TGTGCCAGCAGCTTAGCAGCGGCAGGCGAAGATACGCAGACCTTC
TRBJ2-1,TRBD1,few,15,TRBV10-3,CASTGTGELLSEQFF,TGTGCCAGCACGGGGACAGGGGAGCTCCTTAGTGAGCAGTTCTTC
TRBJ1-2,.,.,15,TRBV7-6,CASSSTRGSEAFFTF,TGTGCCAGCAGCTCCACTAGGGGGAGTGAAGCTTTCTTCACCTTC
TRBJ2-3,TRBD1,few,14,TRBV11-3,CASSSDRGPDTQYF,TGTGCCAGCAGCTCTGACAGGGGTCCCGATACGCAGTATTTT
TRBJ1-1,.,.,11,TRBV4-1,CASSQGLEAFF,TGCGCCAGCAGCCAAGGCCTTGAAGCTTTCTTT
TRBJ2-7,.,.,13,TRBV9,CASSVGVSYEQYF,TGTGCCAGCAGCGTAGGGGTCTCCTACGAGCAGTACTTC
TRBJ1-2,.,.,14,TRBV20-1,CSASTPTANYGYTF,TGCAGTGCTAGTACCCCAACTGCTAACTATGGCTACACCTTC
TRBJ2-7,.,.,14,TRBV15,CATSGRGQDYEQYF,TGTGCCACCAGCGGCCGAGGGCAGGACTACGAGCAGTACTTC
TRBJ2-6,.,.,16,TRBV9,CASSVGAGYGAFVLTF,TGTGCCAGCAGCGTAGGGGCTGGCTACGGGGCCTTTGTCCTGACTTTC
TRBJ1-4,.,many,17,TRBV6-5,CASSPSRDLATNEKLFF,TGTGCCAGCAGCCCGAGCCGGGACTTGGCAACTAATGAAAAACTGTTTTTT
TRBJ1-6,.,.,15,TRBV19,CASSLGTGDNTPQHF,TGTGCCAGTAGCTTAGGTACCGGAGATAATACTCCCCAGCACTTT
TRBJ1-5,.,once,14,TRBV11-3,CASSVAYRNQPLHF,TGTGCCAGCAGCGTGGCCTATAGGAATCAGCCCCTGCATTTT
TRBJ2-3,.,.,14,TRBV9,CASSVASGPGTQNF,TGTGCCAGCAGCGTAGCGTCTGGTCCCGGGACGCAGAATTTT
TRBJ1-1,.,.,15,TRBV9,CASSLDLDAHTEAFF,TGTGCCAGCAGCTTAGATCTGGATGCGCACACTGAAGCTTTCTTT
TRBJ1-5,.,.,13,TRBV7-9,CASSFADSQHQHF,TGTGCCAGCAGCTTTGCCGACAGTCAGCACCAGCATTTT
TRBJ2-3,TRBD1,.,14,TRBV7-6,CASSLDRGHDTHYF,TGTGCCAGCAGCTTGGACAGGGGGCATGATACCCACTATTTT
TRBJ1-1,.,.,15,TRBV2,CASSGELTGNTEAFF,TGTGCCAGCAGCGGGGAGCTGACAGGGAACACTGAAGCTTTCTTT
TRBJ2-1,.,.,13,TRBV6-1,CASKGTSSYEQFF,TGTGCCAGCAAGGGGACGTCTTCCTACGAGCAGTTCTTC
TRBJ2-7,TRBD2,.,14,TRBV7-8,CAGSVAGRPDTQYF,TGTGCCGGCAGCGTAGCGGGCCGACCCGATACGCAGTACTTC
TRBJ1-1,TRBD1,.,18,TRBV9,CASSVGGDRQGGNTEAFF,TGTGCCAGCAGCGTAGGGGGGGACCGACAGGGAGGAAACACTGAAGCTTTCTTT
TRBJ1-4,.,.,18,TRBV11-1,CASSLGGGRGGTNEKLFF,TGTGCCAGCAGCTTAGGGGGAGGCAGGGGAGGAACTAATGAAAAACTGTTTTTT
TRBJ2-5,TRBD2,.,15,TRBV7-3,CASSSSGTWGETRNF,TGTGCCAGCAGTTCGAGCGGGACTTGGGGAGAGACCCGTAACTTC
TRBJ1-1,.,.,16,TRBV9,CASSKDGQGIQPQHFF,TGTGCCAGCAGCAAAGACGGGCAGGGAATTCAGCCTCAGCATTTCTTT
TRBJ2-1,.,.,18,TRBV7-3,CASSPTDTRDTRYNEQFF,TGTGCCAGCAGCCCCACGGACACCCGAGACACCCGCTATAATGAGCAGTTCTTC
TRBJ2-7,TRBD2,.,16,TRBV15,CATSPRLAGATYEQYF,TGTGCCACCAGCCCCCGACTAGCGGGAGCCACCTACGAGCAGTACTTC
TRBJ2-5,TRBD2,.,14,TRBV11-2,CASSSSRGSETQYF,TGTGCCAGCAGCTCATCGCGGGGGTCTGAGACCCAGTACTTC
TRBJ1-5,.,.,12,TRBV2,CASSFTNQPQHF,TGTGCCAGCAGCTTTACAAATCAGCCCCAGCATTTT
TRBJ2-7,.,.,15,TRBV13,CASSSVSGISYEQYF,TGTGCCAGCAGCTCAGTATCAGGGATCAGCTACGAGCAGTACTTC
TRBJ1-2,.,.,16,TRBV7-8,CASSLEGGADTYGYTF,TGTGCCAGCAGCTTAGAGGGAGGCGCCGACACGTATGGTTACACCTTC
TRBJ2-4,.,.,15,TRBV7-8,CASSHVLQPPNTSYF,TGCGCCAGCAGCCATGTTCTACAGCCGCCCAACACTTCGTACTTC
TRBJ1-1,.,.,15,TRBV9,CASSVEAGDTGEPFF,TGTGCCAGCAGTGTTGAAGCGGGGGACACCGGGGAGCCTTTCTTT
TRBJ1-2,.,.,16,TRBV7-8,CASSLAGGPDVQYYTF,TGTGCCAGCAGCTTGGCGGGAGGTCCCGATGTACAGTATTACACCTTC
TRBJ1-1,.,.,15,TRBV9,CASSVDSPGNTDAFF,TGTGCCAGCAGCGTAGATTCCCCCGGCAACACCGACGCTTTCTTT
TRBJ1-3,.,.,14,TRBV7-9,CASSVAHGYGAKYF,TGTGCCAGCAGCGTAGCTCATGGGTACGGGGCCAAATATTTT
TRBJ2-5,.,.,14,TRBV7-6,CASSLEIRSETQYF,TGTGCCAGCAGCTTAGAAATCAGGTCGGAGACCCAGTACTTC
TRBJ2-1,TRBD2,.,15,TRBV24-1,CATGASGRGFNEQFF,TGTGCCACCGGGGCCAGCGGGAGGGGTTTCAATGAGCAGTTTTTC
TRBJ2-5,.,.,14,TRBV24-1,CATSTGAVAETQYF,TGTGCCACCAGTACGGGGGCCGTGGCAGAGACCCAGTACTTC
TRBJ2-2,.,.,12,TRBV5-5,CASSLLHRELFF,TGTGCCAGCAGCTTGTTACACCGGGAGCTGTTTTTT
TRBJ2-3,.,.,13,TRBV7-8,CASGDGATGTPYF,TGTGCCAGCGGGGACGGGGCCACCGGTACGCCGTATTTT